One sample yielded the 14 T cell receptor beta chains listed below, sequenced in a study of PD-1 blockade in classical Hodgkin lymphoma. Every patient was affected by relapse after autologous stem cell transplantation, while exposure to brentuximab vedotin was not uniform. Assay used: immunoSEQ multiplex PCR; TCRdb lists only in-frame clones, some missing. The sample contains about 61,000 clones, 85% to 90% of which appear only once. Sequenced material: peripheral blood mononuclear cells (PBMCs), taken at baseline. The source is a human donor with classical Hodgkin lymphoma.

This rearrangement joins TRBV5-4 to TRBJ1-6; TRBD1 agrees at 8 bases. CDR1 and CDR2 from the germline V gene are SGHNT and YYREEE (reference sequence). The length of the CDR3 is 15 residues. Trimming took 3 bases from V and 12 from J; bases not matched to a gene: 11. CDR3 amino acids: CASSSADRGRGPLHF. The CDR3 DNA sequence: TGTGCCAGCAGCTCCGCCGACAGGGGAAGGGGACCCCTCCACTTT.

This clone has a handful of counts. The chain couples TRBV5-1 to TRBJ1-5; D is undetermined. V gave up 0 bases and J gave up 4 bases, with 11 bases separating them. The CDR3 length is 15 residues. Germline V lookup: CDR1 SGHRS, CDR2 YFSETQ. The CDR3: CASSLDGPVNQPQHF. DNA of the CDR3: TGCGCCAGCAGCTTGGACGGACCGGTAAATCAGCCCCAGCATTTT.

This chain connects TRBV19 to TRBJ2-7; tentative D call: TRBD1 (6 bases). There are 12 residues in the CDR3. V lost 8 bases and J lost 3, with 11 bases in between. CDR1 LNHDA and CDR2 SQIVND come from the germline V gene (reference sequence). The DNA of the CDR3 is TGTGCCAGTGGCCCGACAGGCTACGAGCAGTACTTC. Translation: CASGPTGYEQYF.

This rearrangement joins TRBV7-2 to TRBJ2-3; 11 bases align to TRBD2. The germline CDR1 and CDR2 sequences are SGHTA and FQGNSA. The CDR3 runs to 19 residues. V was pared by 5 bases and J by 4 bases, with 17 bases of the junction left unmatched. The CDR3 region is CASSANPPSGGLRADTQYF. The CDR3 bases are TGTGCCAGCAGCGCCAACCCACCTAGCGGGGGGCTGAGGGCAGATACGCAGTATTTT.

The V and J genes are TRBV29-1 and TRBJ2-3; D is ambiguous. Deletions cut 7 bases from V and 3 bases from J, with 11 bases between. This CDR3 contains 12 residues. Per germline, CDR1 SQVTM and CDR2 ANQGSEA. CDR3 residues: CSDIRNTDTQYF. DNA of the CDR3: TGCAGCGATATAAGGAATACAGATACGCAGTATTTT.

V usage is TRBV19 and J usage is TRBJ1-5; D is unclear. The CDR3 runs to 12 residues. CDR1 LNHDA and CDR2 SQIVND come from the germline V gene (reference sequence). V dropped 5 bases and J dropped 11 bases, with 13 bases sitting between them. The CDR3 region is CASSGSLRTQHF. The CDR3 nucleotides are TGTGCCAGTAGTGGGAGCCTTAGGACCCAGCATTTT.

The chain uses TRBV6-5 and TRBJ2-1; TRBD2 agrees at 8 bases. The CDR3 is 13 amino acids. Losses at the gene ends were 4 bases for V and 10 bases for J; bases not matched to a gene: 6. CDR1 and CDR2 from the germline V gene are MNHEY and SVGAGI. The CDR3, as DNA: TGTGCCAGCAGTTCCTACGGGGGGGGCGAGCAGTTCTTC. Its protein product is CASSSYGGGEQFF.

V and J are TRBV6-6 and TRBJ2-5; 10 positions match TRBD2. Trimming cost V 5 bases and J 2 bases; bases outside gene matches: 2. The CDR3 runs to 14 residues. Germline CDR1 is MNHNY and CDR2 is SVGAGI (reference sequence). The CDR3 spells CASSPSGGQETQYF. CDR3 DNA sequence: TGTGCCAGCAGTCCTAGCGGGGGACAAGAGACCCAGTACTTC.

The V call is TRBV15, the J call TRBJ2-4; the match to TRBD1 covers 9 bases. The V gene's germline CDR1 is LNHNV and CDR2 YYDKDF (reference sequence). The CDR3 spans 22 residues. J was trimmed by 0 bases and V by 0 bases; bases with no gene match: 18. The CDR3 loop is CATSRDLAGTGSTIVAKNIQYF. The CDR3 DNA reads TGTGCCACCAGCAGAGATCTCGCCGGGACAGGGTCCACCATAGTAGCCAAAAACATTCAGTACTTC.

A single count supports this clone. This chain connects TRBV6-5 to TRBJ1-2; tentatively, D is TRBD1 (5 bases). Germline CDR1 MNHEY, CDR2 SVGAGI. The CDR3 length is 14 residues. The V end was cut by 2 bases, the J end by 7 bases, with 14 bases between. In nucleotides, the CDR3 is TGTGCCAGCAGTTACGACACCAGGGTGGGTGGCTACACCTTC. This codes for CASSYDTRVGGYTF.

This chain connects TRBV21-1 to TRBJ1-6; TRBD1 was called by the table and not checked on the DNA. TRBV21-1 is a pseudogene locus. This CDR3 is 15 amino acids long. Written as DNA, the CDR3 is TGTGCCAGGCACAGGGGGCGCGAGTTCGATTCACCCCTCCACTTT. This gives the protein CARHRGREFDSPLHF.

The chain recombines TRBV11-2 with TRBJ2-7; no firm D call. The CDR3 is 14 amino acids. The germline V gene has CDR1 SGHAT and CDR2 FQNNGV. V dropped 1 base and J dropped 0 bases, with 7 bases sitting between them. The CDR3 loop is CASSLGFSSYEQYF. Here the CDR3 DNA reads TGTGCCAGCAGCTTAGGGTTCTCCTCCTACGAGCAGTACTTC.

This clone was recorded once. The chain has TRBV9 and TRBJ2-1; TRBD2 matches at 8 bases. Germline CDR1 is SGDLS and CDR2 is YYNGEE. Trimming cost V 4 bases and J 0 bases; bases outside gene matches: 9. The CDR3 has 17 residues. In DNA form, the CDR3 reads TGTGCCAGCAGCTTATCAACTAGCGGTGCCTCCTACAATGAGCAGTTCTTC. Translating gives CASSLSTSGASYNEQFF. The full variable domain, rest sourced from reference TRBV9 and TRBJ2-1, is DSGVTQTPKHLITATGQRVTLRCSPRSGDLSVYWYQQSLDQGLQFLIQYYNGEERAKGNILERFSAQQFPDLHSELNLSSLELGDSALYFCASSLSTSGASYNEQFFGPGTRLTVL.

The genes are TRBV7-3 and TRBJ1-6; weak D call: TRBD1 (6 bases). Germline values: CDR1 SGHTA, CDR2 FQGTGA. CDR3 length: 15 residues. Deletions cut 2 bases from V and 3 bases from J, with 8 bases between. The CDR3: CASSLSRGYNSPLHF. CDR3 coding DNA: TGTGCCAGCAGCTTATCCAGGGGCTATAATTCACCCCTCCACTTT.